This T cell receptor (beta chain) was documented in a study of CD8 T cells in Susac syndrome. The germline V gene has CDR1 MRHNA and CDR2 SNTAGT. This CDR3 region has 14 residues. Deletions cut 6 bases from V and 3 bases from J, with 12 bases between. About this clonotype itself: Antigen unknown.

Overall study results and limits: Susac CD8+ cells expanded clonally the most in TEMRA cells and in active patients.

Reverse transcription of roughly 0.45 to 1 ug RNA was performed with random hexamers. TCRdb fed the immunoSEQ multiplex PCR reads into MiXCR, producing one record per CDR3 protein. The table has nearly 110,000 distinct CDR3 sequences, around 94% seen once. The rearrangement links TRBV6-4 to TRBJ2-1; D is possibly TRBD2 (6 bases). This clonotype originated in a human donor with Susac syndrome. The sequenced material came from CD8+ T cells from PBMCs. CDR3 DNA sequence: TGTGCCAGCAGCCGCGGCGGGGACTACAATGAGCAGTTCTTC. It translates to CASSRGGDYNEQFF.